The TCR beta chain described here comes from a study of regulatory T cells in long-lasting Graves disease. As for the study in general: Over 5 years of antithyroid drugs with positive TSH receptor antibodies was taken to mean persistent Graves' disease.

This clonotype was seen more than once but under ten times. Antigen specificity is unknown. Germline V lookup: CDR1 SQVTM, CDR2 ANQGSEA. Trimming took off 2 bases at V and 2 bases at J, with 10 bases between the two ends. CDR3 length: 13 residues. Specified time point: persistent/refractory GD, antithyroid drugs over 5 years with positive TRAb. PBMC RNA served as the TCR library source. Graves' disease diagnosis followed American Thyroid Association guidelines. Regarding the study as a whole: Limited samples may have lowered accuracy. TRBV28, TRBJ1-2 and TRBJ2-5 were favored in persistent disease.

Arm-PCR of CDR3 regions with iRepertoire HTBI primers generated TCR beta libraries. A single record per CDR3 protein comes from TCRdb applying MiXCR to the multiplex PCR reads. The sample yields about 660,000 distinct CDR3 sequences, about 30% seen once. The sample consisted of peripheral blood mononuclear cells (PBMCs), taken when the disease was refractory, from a patient treated with antithyroid drugs. V usage is TRBV29-1 and J usage is TRBJ2-7; no reliable D call. The clonotype comes from a female donor with Graves disease. The CDR3 loop reads CSVESGRPYEQYF. CDR3 nucleotides: TGCAGCGTTGAATCTGGTAGGCCCTACGAGCAGTACTTC.